The 13 T cell receptor beta chains below were found in one sample sequenced in a study of cytomegalovirus exposure and HLA in healthy donors. The PCR had 60 Vbeta and 13 Jbeta primers. Method: immunoSEQ multiplex PCR; TCRdb's copy keeps in-frame clones and lacks some. The table includes 100,000 to 150,000 clones, roughly 10% detected once. The sample taken for sequencing was PBMCs. The receptor source for this set is a woman aged 18-30 years in good health and CMV-seropositive.

This chain links TRBV7-9 with TRBJ2-7, with unresolved D. The CDR3 is made up of 12 amino acids. Germline V gives CDR1 SEHNR, CDR2 FQNEAQ (reference sequence). The V and J ends lost 1 base and 4 bases respectively, with 5 bases between them. For the CDR3, the DNA is TGTGCCAGCAGCTTAGTACAATACGAGCAGTACTTC. Encoded protein: CASSLVQYEQYF.

This clone has ten or more counts. This chain joins TRBV4-1 and TRBJ2-7; D unresolved. The V gene lost 0 bases and the J gene lost 2 bases, with 5 bases spanning the gap. The germline V gene encodes CDR1 MGHRA and CDR2 YSYEKL. This CDR3 comprises 13 residues. This chain's CDR3 is CASSQDTTYEQYF. CDR3 sequence (DNA): TGCGCCAGCAGCCAAGATACAACCTACGAGCAGTACTTC.

This clone was observed a few times. The rearrangement joins TRBV18 to TRBJ1-2; D is unresolved. This CDR3 has 15 residues. The V gene lost 0 bases and the J gene lost 0 bases, with 8 bases spanning the gap. Germline V gives CDR1 KGHSH, CDR2 LQKENI. The CDR3 DNA sequence: TGTGCCAGCTCACCACCGCGCACCTCTAACTATGGCTACACCTTC. This sequence encodes CASSPPRTSNYGYTF.

About this clone itself: At one boundary the junction diverges from the germline segment, which might be a read error. Other DNA sequences within the sample encode an identical CDR3. The chain couples TRBV4-1 to TRBJ1-4, with D possibly TRBD1 on 5 matching bases. The CDR3 runs 15 residues. CDR1 and CDR2 from the germline V gene are MGHRA and YSYEKL. DNA of the CDR3: TGCGCCAGCAGCCAAGCAACAGGTCGACTCGAAAAGCTGTTTTTT. Translation: CASSQATGRLEKLFF.

The V call is TRBV28, the J call TRBJ1-2; D gene unclear. CDR3 length: 11 residues. Deletions cut 3 bases from V and 8 bases from J, with 7 bases between. From germline, CDR1 is MDHEN and CDR2 SYDVKM. Here the CDR3 DNA reads TGTGCCAGCAGTTTCTCTCGGGGCTACACCTTC. This gives the protein CASSFSRGYTF.

This clone was counted only a few times. The J gene is TRBJ1-1, the V gene TRBV19, with 8 bases matching TRBD1. The V segment lost 8 bases and the J segment 5 bases; nucleotides outside the gene matches: 10. The germline CDR1 and CDR2 sequences are LNHDA and SQIVND (reference sequence). The CDR3 runs to 14 residues. DNA for the CDR3: TGTGCCAGTTCGCGGACAGGGTCGAATACTGAAGCTTTCTTT. It yields the protein CASSRTGSNTEAFF.

This clone was seen only a few times. The chain links TRBV7-9 to TRBJ2-7; 8 bases map to TRBD2. CDR1 and CDR2 from the germline V gene are SEHNR and FQNEAQ (reference sequence). J lost 0 bases, V lost 3 bases, and 1 base had no gene match. The CDR3 spans 14 residues. DNA of the CDR3: TGTGCCAGCAGCTTTAGCGGGGCCTCCTACGAGCAGTACTTC. Translation: CASSFSGASYEQYF.

Only a few counts were recorded for this clone. This chain connects TRBV14 to TRBJ2-1; 8 nucleotides line up with TRBD2. Trimming removed 2 bases from V and 0 bases from J; junction bases left unmatched: 9. Germline-derived CDR1 and CDR2 are SGHDN and FVKESK. The CDR3 sequence is 18 residues long. CDR3 protein: CASSQWVQTSGSYNEQFF. CDR3 coding DNA: TGTGCCAGCAGCCAATGGGTTCAAACTAGCGGCTCCTACAATGAGCAGTTCTTC. Supplemented by reference TRBV14 and TRBJ2-1, the full variable domain reads EAGVTQFPSHSVIEKGQTVTLRCDPISGHDNLYWYRRVMGKEIKFLLHFVKESKQDESGMPNNRFLAERTGGTYSTLKVQPAELEDSGVYFCASSQWVQTSGSYNEQFFGPGTRLTVL.

This clone has ten or more counts. CDR3 nucleotides: TGTGCCAGCAGCTACAATTTGCCTCCGGGACAAGAGAACACTGAAGCTTTCTTT. Protein product: CASSYNLPPGQENTEAFF. The chain joins TRBV5-5 to TRBJ1-1, with D possibly being TRBD1 (6 bases). The CDR3 is 18 amino acids. V was clipped by 3 bases and J by 1 base, with 22 bases between them. Germline V gives CDR1 SGHKS, CDR2 YYEKEE (reference sequence).

The chain employs TRBV2 and TRBJ2-3; 9 bases match TRBD2. The ends lost 7 bases at V and 3 bases at J; junction bases unmatched: 5. The CDR3 totals 14 residues. Per the germline V gene, CDR1 is SNHLY and CDR2 is FYNNEI. CDR3 protein: CASNIAGVTDTQYF. Here the CDR3 DNA reads TGTGCCAGCAATATAGCGGGAGTAACAGATACGCAGTATTTT.

This clone was seen a few times. The chain recombines TRBV18 with TRBJ1-4; no firm D call. The V end was cut by 6 bases, the J end by 12 bases, with 17 bases between. The CDR3 totals 13 residues. CDR1 and CDR2 from the germline V gene are KGHSH and LQKENI. The DNA for the CDR3 is TGTGCCAGCTCGCCCGACACGTCCAGTGAACTGTTTTTT. It yields the protein CASSPDTSSELFF.

The chain recombines TRBV1 with TRBJ1-1; the table calls TRBD1, which could not be checked here. TRBV1 is deemed a pseudogene. CDR3 length equals 17 residues. The CDR3 loop reads CTRQGQLNVDYVTEAFF. CDR3 bases: TGCACCAGACAGGGACAGCTTAACGTGGATTATGTCACTGAAGCTTTCTTT.

This chain uses TRBV6-5 with TRBJ1-2; 7 bases map to TRBD1. Germline trimming cut 6 bases from V and 7 bases from J; bases unmatched to any gene: 8. The germline CDR1 and CDR2 sequences are MNHEY and SVGAGI. CDR3 size: 13 residues. This CDR3 reads CASRLNTGAGYTF. The CDR3 DNA is TGTGCCAGCAGACTTAATACAGGGGCTGGCTACACCTTC.